The TCR beta chain described here comes from a study of OX40 agonist ivuxolimab in advanced cancers. This clone was observed once. V lost 0 bases to trimming and J lost 0 bases, with 4 bases between them. Germline CDR1 is SGHRS and CDR2 is YFSETQ. This CDR3 comprises 13 residues. Sequencing was performed with immunoSEQ multiplex PCR; in TCRdb, only in-frame clones are kept and a portion is missing. Of some 49,000 clones listed, about 88% are singletons. The chain links TRBV5-1 to TRBJ2-7; no clear D gene. This receptor was obtained from an adult with an advanced solid tumor such as melanoma, head and neck, liver or kidney cancer. Here the sequenced sample was CD4+ or CD8+ T cells sorted from blood, taken in a trial of the OX40 agonist ivuxolimab. DNA of the CDR3: TGCGCCAGCAGCTTGGGTAGCTCCTACGAGCAGTACTTC. It encodes CASSLGSSYEQYF. Full variable domain (rest looked up from reference TRBV5-1 and TRBJ2-7): KAGVTQTPRYLIKTRGQQVTLSCSPISGHRSVSWYQQTPGQGLQFLFEYFSETQRNKGNFPGRFSGRQFSNSRSEMNVSTLELGDSALYLCASSLGSSYEQYFGPGTRLTVT.